The clone carrying this T cell receptor beta chain was seen once. As yet, its antigen is unknown. The data belong to a study of T cell repertoires in cytomegalovirus infection. Background on the study: Public TCR beta signatures provided an indication of both CMV infection and a matching HLA type.

TCRdb reprocessed the reads with MiXCR, giving one entry per CDR3 protein. The data hold some 940,000 distinct CDR3 sequences, with approximately 31% observed a single time. This CDR3 is 13 amino acids long. From germline, CDR1 is MGHRA and CDR2 YSYEKL. Trimming took off 4 bases at V and 7 bases at J, with 11 bases between the two ends. This TCR derives from a human donor in good health (CMV status not recorded). Some clones in this sample may be carry-over from other donors' samples. Material: cultured CD8+ T cells from PBMCs, obtained from culture after CMV antigen stimulation. The chain recombines TRBV4-1 with TRBJ1-5; D is unclear. This CDR3 is CASSLGSEQPQHF. CDR3 nucleotides: TGCGCCAGCAGCCTGGGGTCGGAACAGCCCCAGCATTTT.